This entry is about one T cell receptor beta chain. The antigen this receptor binds is unknown. The input lacks base qualities; no much larger clone sits a single base away. The entry originates in a study of Ad26.COV2.S vaccination and SARS-CoV-2 variants (dated by TCRdb to about 2021). In the study overall: Vaccine-arm donors came from COV1001, a multicentre, randomized, double-blind, placebo-controlled phase I-IIa trial of Ad26.COV2.S in healthy adults. Ad26.COV2.S was administered intramuscularly at a dose of 5x10^10 or 1x10^11 viral particles, either as one shot or as two shots given 56 days apart. Sequencing of the TCRbeta repertoire served to evaluate the specificity and breadth of SARS-CoV-2-reactive T cell receptors following Ad26.COV2.S vaccination. The TCR-sequenced set comprised roughly 30 samples: 19 Ad26.COV2.S vaccine recipients, 5 placebo recipients and 8 SARS-CoV-2 convalescent individuals. Participants in the trial were split at random into five groups of five each, receiving low-dose or high-dose Ad26.COV2.S once or twice, or else placebo on both occasions. Investigators did not know the trial group allocation while performing experiments and assessing outcomes.

TCRbeta CDR3 regions were sequenced with the immunoSEQ Assay. After extraction, genomic DNA underwent amplification by bias-controlled multiplex PCR, followed by high-throughput sequencing. In the source study's methods: To quantify the absolute abundance of each unique TCRbeta CDR3 region, sequences were collapsed and filtered. Usable DNA was measured by amplifying reference genes present in all nucleated cells, and TCRbeta template counts were normalized to that usable DNA to estimate T cell fraction. Repertoire TCRs were annotated as SARS-CoV-2-specific by exact matching of V gene, CDR3 amino acid sequence and J gene to a known reactive TCR set. The reference SARS-CoV-2 TCR set was derived from MIRA and filtered for enrichment in COVID-19-positive ImmuneCODE repertoires, a step that removed public or cross-reactive TCRs. Using the MIRA antigens, annotated TCRs were further analysed by specific ORF or by position within an ORF. Breadth was defined as annotated unique rearrangements over total unique productive rearrangements; depth was the summed frequency of those rearrangements. Group comparisons of TCR breadth used two-sided Wilcoxon rank-sum tests. TCRdb's version of the immuneACCESS table is confined to in-frame rearrangements and falls short of the full clone set. An unresolved V gene accounts for under half of the shortfall where checked; the remainder is of unknown origin. The V and J calls and the clone size are those of that table, but D and trimming were determined from the DNA. The sample includes 300,000 to 400,000 clones, with 70% to 90% observed a single time. The ten top clones hold around 3.3% of the sample.

Overall results and qualifications from the work: Vaccine and placebo recipients had comparable non-spike TCR breadth, which fits with the vaccine containing only spike. Higher spike-specific TCR breadth was observed in Ad26.COV2.S recipients than in placebo recipients (P = 0.0014). The study was not powered for comparison of responses between vaccine doses or regimens. It was noted by the authors that total T cell responses may have been underestimated by the TCR breadth and depth analyses. After vaccination, spike-specific CD8+ and CD4+ T cell responses were reported to show substantial breadth.

The treatment or condition label, read with the paper, signifies: some 19 received Ad26.COV2.S at low or high dose, single or two shots; 5 received placebo; per-sample allocation not given. Repertoires of vaccine and placebo recipients were sequenced from samples collected on day 63 after the first injection. In Cohort 1b, around 25 adults aged 18-55 years were enrolled at a single site in Boston, USA, between 29 July and 7 August 2020. Ad26.COV2.S was a replication-incompetent adenovirus type 26 vector expressing a prefusion-stabilized SARS-CoV-2 spike protein from the original Wuhan strain. Including cysteine and phenylalanine, the CDR3 has 15 amino acids. Only the CDR3 DNA is retained, 45 bases long and in frame from the first base. The germline V gene gives CDR1 as SGHTA and CDR2 as FQGNSA. The V end loses 1 base and the J end loses 4 bases, and a stretch of 11 bases separates them.

The rearrangement joined TRBV7-2 to TRBJ2-1, with no reliable assignment of the D segment. The source material was peripheral blood, sampled in a trial of Ad26.COV2.S vaccine versus placebo. This clonotype was sampled from a person aged 18 to 59 who received the Ad26.COV2.S COVID-19 vaccine or a placebo. The nucleotides read TGTGCCAGCAGCTTAGACAAGTGGGGTTACAATGAGCAGTTCTTC. Translated, it reads CASSLDKWGYNEQFF.